The T cell receptor beta chain described here comes from a study of shared clonotypes between healthy human individuals. Study-wide points: Generation probability values for non-shared clonotypes were lower than those for clonotypes shared by all four donors.

In the case of this clone: Its matching antigen is unknown.

Genomic DNA of each subset was evenly split across several immunoSEQ plates. Clones were read by immunoSEQ multiplex PCR, and TCRdb kept only the in-frame ones, dropping some. The sample has under 1,900,000 clones, about 98.5% seen once; the top ten hold 0.36%. Trimming cost V 3 bases and J 8 bases, with 7 bases left between them. CDR3 length equals 12 residues. Germline values: CDR1 KGHSH, CDR2 LQKENI. The V gene is TRBV18, the J gene TRBJ1-4; no definite D call. The clonotype originates from a man aged 30-40 years in good health. Sequenced sample: naive CD4+ T cells sorted from blood. Subset specified: CD45RA+ positively selected. The chain's CDR3 is CASSPPEEKLFF. The CDR3, as DNA: TGTGCCAGCTCACCCCCAGAGGAAAAACTGTTTTTT.